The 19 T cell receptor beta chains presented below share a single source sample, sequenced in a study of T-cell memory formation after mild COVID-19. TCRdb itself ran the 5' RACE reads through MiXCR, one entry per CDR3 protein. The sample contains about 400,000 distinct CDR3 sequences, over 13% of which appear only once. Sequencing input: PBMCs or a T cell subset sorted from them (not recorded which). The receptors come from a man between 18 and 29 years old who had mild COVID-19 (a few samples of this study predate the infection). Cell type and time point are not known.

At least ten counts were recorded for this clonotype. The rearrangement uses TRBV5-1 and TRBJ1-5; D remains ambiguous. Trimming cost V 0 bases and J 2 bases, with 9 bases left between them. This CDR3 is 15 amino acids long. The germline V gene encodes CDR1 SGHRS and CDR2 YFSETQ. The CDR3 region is CASSLAGSGNQPQHF. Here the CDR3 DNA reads TGCGCCAGCAGCTTGGCCGGGTCAGGCAATCAGCCCCAGCATTTT.

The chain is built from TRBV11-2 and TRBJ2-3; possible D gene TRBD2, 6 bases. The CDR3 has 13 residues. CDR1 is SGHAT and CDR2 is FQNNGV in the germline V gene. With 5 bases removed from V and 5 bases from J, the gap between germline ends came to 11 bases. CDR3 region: CASSRGWRDTQYF. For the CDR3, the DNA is TGTGCCAGCAGCCGGGGGTGGAGAGATACGCAGTATTTT.

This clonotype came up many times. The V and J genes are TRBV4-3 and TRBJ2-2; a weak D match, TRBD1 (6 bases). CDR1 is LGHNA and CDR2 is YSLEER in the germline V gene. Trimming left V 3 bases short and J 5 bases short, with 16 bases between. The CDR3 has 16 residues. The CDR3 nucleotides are TGCGCCAGCAGCCAGAACCAGGGGAAGCAGACCGGGGAGCTGTTTTTT. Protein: CASSQNQGKQTGELFF.

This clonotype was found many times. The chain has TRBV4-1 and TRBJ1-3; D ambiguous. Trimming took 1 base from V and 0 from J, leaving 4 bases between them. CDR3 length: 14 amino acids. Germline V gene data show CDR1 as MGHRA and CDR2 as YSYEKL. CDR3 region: CASSQAGSGNTIYF. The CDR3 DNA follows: TGCGCCAGCAGCCAAGCGGGCTCTGGAAACACCATATATTTT.

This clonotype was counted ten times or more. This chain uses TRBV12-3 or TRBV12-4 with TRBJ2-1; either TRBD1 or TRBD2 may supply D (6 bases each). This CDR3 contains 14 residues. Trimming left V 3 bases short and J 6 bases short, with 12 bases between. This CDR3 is CASSFGGGGNEQFF. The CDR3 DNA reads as TGTGCCAGCAGTTTCGGGGGCGGAGGCAATGAGCAGTTCTTC.

CDR3 residues: CASSLLWDSQETQYF. In DNA, the CDR3 is TGTGCCAGCAGCTTATTGTGGGACAGCCAAGAGACCCAGTACTTC. The chain couples TRBV11-2 to TRBJ2-5; 7 positions match TRBD1. Germline V lookup: CDR1 SGHAT, CDR2 FQNNGV. The CDR3 has 15 residues. The junction had 4 bases not matched to a gene; V was cut back by 2 bases and J by 1 base.

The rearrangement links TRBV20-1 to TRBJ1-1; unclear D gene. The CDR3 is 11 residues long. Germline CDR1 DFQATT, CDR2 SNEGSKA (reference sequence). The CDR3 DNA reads TGCACCACGGACGACCCTTCGGGAGCTTTCTTT. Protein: CTTDDPSGAFF.

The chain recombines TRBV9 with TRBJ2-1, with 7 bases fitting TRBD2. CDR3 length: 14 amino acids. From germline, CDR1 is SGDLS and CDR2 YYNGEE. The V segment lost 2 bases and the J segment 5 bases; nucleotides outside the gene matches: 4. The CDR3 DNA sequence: TGTGCCAGCAGCGTTCCTAGCGGCGACAATGAGCAGTTCTTC. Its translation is CASSVPSGDNEQFF.

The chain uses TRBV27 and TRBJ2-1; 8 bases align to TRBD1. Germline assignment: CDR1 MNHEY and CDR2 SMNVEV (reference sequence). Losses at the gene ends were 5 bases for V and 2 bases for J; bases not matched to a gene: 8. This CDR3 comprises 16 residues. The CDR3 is CASSRRQGFTYNEQFF. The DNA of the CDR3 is TGTGCCAGCAGTCGGCGACAGGGGTTCACCTACAATGAGCAGTTCTTC.

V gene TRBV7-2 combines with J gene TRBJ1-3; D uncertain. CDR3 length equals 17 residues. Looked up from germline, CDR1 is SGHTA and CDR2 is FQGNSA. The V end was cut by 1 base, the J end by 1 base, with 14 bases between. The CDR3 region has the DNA TGTGCCAGCAGCTTAGTGGGCTTGGGAGCTTCTGGAAACACCATATATTTT. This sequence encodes CASSLVGLGASGNTIYF.

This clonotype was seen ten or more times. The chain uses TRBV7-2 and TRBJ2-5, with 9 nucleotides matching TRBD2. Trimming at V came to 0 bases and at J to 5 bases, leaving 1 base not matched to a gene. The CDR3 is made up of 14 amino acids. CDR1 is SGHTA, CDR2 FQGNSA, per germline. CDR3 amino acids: CASSLATSGETQYF. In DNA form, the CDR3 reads TGTGCCAGCAGCTTAGCTACTAGCGGGGAGACCCAGTACTTC.

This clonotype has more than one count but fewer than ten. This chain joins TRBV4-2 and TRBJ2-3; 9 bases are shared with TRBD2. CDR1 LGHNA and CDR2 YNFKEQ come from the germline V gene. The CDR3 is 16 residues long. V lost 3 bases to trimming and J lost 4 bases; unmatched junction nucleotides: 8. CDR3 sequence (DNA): TGTGCCAGCAGCCAGCTGGCGGGGGGGCCAGCAGATACGCAGTATTTT. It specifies CASSQLAGGPADTQYF.

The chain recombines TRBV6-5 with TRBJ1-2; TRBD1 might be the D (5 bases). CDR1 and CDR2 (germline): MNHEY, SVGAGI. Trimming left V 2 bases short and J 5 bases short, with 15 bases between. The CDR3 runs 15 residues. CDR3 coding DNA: TGTGCCAGCAGTTACCGGTCCGGGACCGAGTATGGCTACACCTTC. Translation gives CASSYRSGTEYGYTF.

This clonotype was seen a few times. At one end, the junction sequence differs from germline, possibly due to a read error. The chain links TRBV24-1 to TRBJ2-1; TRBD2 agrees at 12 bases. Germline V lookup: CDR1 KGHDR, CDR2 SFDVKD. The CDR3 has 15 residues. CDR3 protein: CATSDASGGDNEQFF. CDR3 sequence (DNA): TGTGCCACCAGTGACGCTAGCGGGGGGGACAACGAGCAGTTCTTC.

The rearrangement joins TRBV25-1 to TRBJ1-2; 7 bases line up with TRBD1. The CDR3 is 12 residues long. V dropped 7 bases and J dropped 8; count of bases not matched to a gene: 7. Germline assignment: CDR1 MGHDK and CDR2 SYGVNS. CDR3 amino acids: CASTPRGGGYTF. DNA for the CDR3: TGTGCCAGCACTCCCCGAGGGGGCGGCTACACCTTC.

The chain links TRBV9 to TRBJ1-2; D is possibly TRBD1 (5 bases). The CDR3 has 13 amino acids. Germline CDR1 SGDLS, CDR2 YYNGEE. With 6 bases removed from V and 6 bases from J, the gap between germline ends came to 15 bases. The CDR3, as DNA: TGTGCCAGCACCTACCGGGGCGCAAATGGCTACACCTTC. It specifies CASTYRGANGYTF.

This chain's CDR3 is CASMKAGTGYEQYF. In nucleotides, the CDR3 is TGTGCCAGCATGAAGGCCGGGACAGGCTACGAGCAGTACTTC. The J gene is TRBJ2-7, the V gene TRBV6-2 or TRBV6-3; 8 bases fit TRBD1. Losses at the gene ends were 7 bases for V and 3 bases for J; bases not matched to a gene: 8. CDR3 size: 14 residues. CDR1 is MNHEY and CDR2 is SVGEGT in the germline V gene.

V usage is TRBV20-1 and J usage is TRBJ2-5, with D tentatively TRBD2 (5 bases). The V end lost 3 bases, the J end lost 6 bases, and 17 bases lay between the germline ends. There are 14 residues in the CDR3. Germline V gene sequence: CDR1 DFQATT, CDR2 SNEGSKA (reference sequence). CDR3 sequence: CSASRESIGKTQYF. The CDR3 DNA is TGCAGTGCTAGTCGGGAAAGCATCGGGAAGACCCAGTACTTC.

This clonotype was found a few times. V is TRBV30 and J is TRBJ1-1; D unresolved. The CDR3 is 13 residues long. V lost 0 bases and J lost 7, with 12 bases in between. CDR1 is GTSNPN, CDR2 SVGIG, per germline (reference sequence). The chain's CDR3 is CAWSVGDWGEAFF. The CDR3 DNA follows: TGTGCCTGGAGTGTAGGTGACTGGGGTGAAGCTTTCTTT.